This T cell receptor (beta chain) is from a study of blood T cell repertoires in COVID-19. The study recruited people aged about 18 to 90 years across around 23 US areas. Participant reports of clinical history set cohort assignment. Either two negative PCRs, clearance, or symptom resolution qualified Cohort 3 donors as recovered. The CDR3 has 17 amino acids. V shed 0 bases, J shed 7 bases, and the junction held 9 bases outside the gene matches. Germline CDR1 and CDR2: SGDLS and YYNGEE. Profiling relied on immunoSEQ multiplex PCR, and the TCRdb table lists in-frame clones only, not all of them. This sample has 290,000 or so clones, with approximately 92% found just once.

The sample was PBMCs or T cells enriched from blood (not recorded which). This receptor was taken from a woman aged 25 to 39 who had recovered from COVID-19. The chain employs TRBV9 and TRBJ2-1, with 11 bases matching TRBD2. Written as DNA, the CDR3 is TGTGCCAGCAGCGTAGATATAGCGGGAGGGTTAGTTAATGAGCAGTTCTTC. Protein: CASSVDIAGGLVNEQFF.